This T cell receptor (beta chain) was retrieved from a study of regulatory T cells in long-lasting Graves disease. The wider study: Persistence in Graves' disease denoted antithyroid drug use beyond 5 years alongside positive TSH receptor antibodies.

Library construction for TCR beta used iRepertoire HTBI primers and Arm-PCR of CDR3 regions. In the study's own analysis: Overall, samples carried around 68 TRBV and 14 TRBJ segments. One entry per CDR3 protein, called by TCRdb with MiXCR from the multiplex PCR reads. It is TCRdb's table, rather than the study itself, that gives the V and J calls and clone size. This table holds roughly 500,000 distinct CDR3 sequences, roughly 21% found once. This clonotype was found many times. The time point denotes: persistent/refractory GD, antithyroid drugs over 5 years with positive TRAb. The TCR library used RNA extracted from PBMCs. This TCR was sampled from a female donor with Graves disease. The sample consisted of peripheral blood mononuclear cells (PBMCs), taken when the disease was refractory, from a patient treated with antithyroid drugs.

Here the CDR3 DNA reads TGTGCCAGCAGCGCCGGGACAGGGGGTGAGGAGACCCAGTACTTC. This codes for CASSAGTGGEETQYF. The genes are TRBV9 and TRBJ2-5; 11 nucleotides line up with TRBD1. The CDR3 has 15 amino acids. The ends lost 3 bases at V and 5 bases at J; junction bases unmatched: 6. CDR1 SGDLS and CDR2 YYNGEE come from the germline V gene. The complete variable domain, with remaining parts taken from reference TRBV9 and TRBJ2-5, reads DSGVTQTPKHLITATGQRVTLRCSPRSGDLSVYWYQQSLDQGLQFLIQYYNGEERAKGNILERFSAQQFPDLHSELNLSSLELGDSALYFCASSAGTGGEETQYFGPGTRLLVL.